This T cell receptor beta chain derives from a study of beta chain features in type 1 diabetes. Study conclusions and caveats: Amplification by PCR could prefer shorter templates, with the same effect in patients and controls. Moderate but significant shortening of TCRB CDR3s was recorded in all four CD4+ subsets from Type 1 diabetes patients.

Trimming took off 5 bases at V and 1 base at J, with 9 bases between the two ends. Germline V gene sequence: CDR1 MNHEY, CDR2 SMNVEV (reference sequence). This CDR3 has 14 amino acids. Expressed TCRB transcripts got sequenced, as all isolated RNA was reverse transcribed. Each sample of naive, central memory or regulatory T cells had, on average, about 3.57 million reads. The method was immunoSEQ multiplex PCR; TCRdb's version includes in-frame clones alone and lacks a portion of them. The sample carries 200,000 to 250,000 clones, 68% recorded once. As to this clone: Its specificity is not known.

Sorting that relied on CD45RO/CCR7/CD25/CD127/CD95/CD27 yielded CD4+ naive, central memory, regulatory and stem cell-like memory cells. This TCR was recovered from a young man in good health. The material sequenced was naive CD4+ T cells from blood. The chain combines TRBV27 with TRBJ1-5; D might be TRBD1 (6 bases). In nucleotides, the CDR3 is TGTGCCAGCAGTATAGGGGGGAGCAATCAGCCCCAGCATTTT. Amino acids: CASSIGGSNQPQHF.